This T cell receptor (beta chain) was sequenced in a study of T cell repertoires in cytomegalovirus infection. Background on the study: Epitope selection comprised recently identified HLA-C-restricted CMV epitopes and well-studied HLA-B-restricted CMV epitopes. Based on public TCR beta signatures, there were indications of CMV infection and of a matching HLA type. Study conclusions and caveats: Dominant in the ex vivo response were TCR beta clonotypes restricted by HLA-C and specific for CMV.

TCRdb re-called the reads with MiXCR, one entry per CDR3 protein. The sample lists approximately 730,000 distinct CDR3 sequences, just under 30% occurring once. This clonotype has a handful of counts. Its antigen remains unknown. The CDR3 spans 20 residues. Per germline, CDR1 MNHEY and CDR2 SVGEGT. With V trimmed by 2 bases and J by 0 bases, 13 bases remained unmatched. Sequences were derived from cultured CD8+ T cells from PBMCs, sampled from culture after CMV antigen stimulation. The receptor comes from a human donor in good health (CMV status not recorded). Some clones in this sample may be carry-over from other donors' samples. The V and J genes are TRBV6-2 or TRBV6-3 and TRBJ2-1, with TRBD1 matching 10 bases. The CDR3 loop is CASSYEGQGPEIYSYNEQFF. CDR3 in DNA: TGTGCCAGCAGTTACGAGGGACAGGGGCCGGAGATTTACTCCTACAATGAGCAGTTCTTC.